This entry is about one T cell receptor beta chain. The antigen it recognizes is unknown. These data come from a study of CXCR3-negative and CXCR3-positive naive CD8 T cells (dated by TCRdb to the late 2010s). Looking at the study overall: In total, around 150 million TRB reads were obtained, or roughly 1.5 +/- 0.3 million reads per library. Diversity and physicochemical repertoire analyses were performed on approximately 10 donors pooled from two independent experiments. The TRBV-TRBJ cluster analysis covered naive subsets from about 5 donors and memory cells from 3 donors. Paper-wide results and their limitations: Both naive subsets had comparably high repertoire diversity, while memory CD8+ T cells had much lower repertoire diversity. Compared with CXCR3-negative naive cells, CXCR3-positive naive cells had TRB CDR3s with higher hydrophobicity (lower Kidera factor 4), lower energy, and higher strength and volume indices. Similar TRBV-TRBJ usage was shown by naive CXCR3-negative and CXCR3-positive cells from the same donor, whereas distinct patterns were shown by memory cells. Freshly isolated PBMCs were used for most assays because CXCR3 expression partially decreased after cryopreservation. Because surface CD5, which is linked to self-reactivity in mice, was comparable between the naive subsets, TCR interaction strength was also inferred from TRB CDR3 physicochemical properties.

CDR1 and CDR2 are read off the germline V gene as MNHEY and SVGAGI. Inclusive of the bounding cysteine and phenylalanine, the CDR3 is 11 residues long. Nucleotide data are not available. For each CD8+ T cell subset, flow sorting was done in triplicate, and around 300,000 cells per subset went directly into RLT lysis buffer. To exclude memory contaminants, naive CD8+ T cells were stringently defined as CD45RO-CCR7+CD27+CD95-. Peripheral blood mononuclear cells were isolated from buffy coats by standard density gradient centrifugation. A FACSAria III was used to flow-sort naive CD8+ T cells into CXCR3-negative and CXCR3-positive populations. Total RNA was extracted from sorted cells using an RNeasy Mini Kit. The sequencing machine was a NextSeq 550. The Human TCR Profiling Kit (MiLaboratory) was used to prepare UMI-labeled 5' RACE TRB cDNA libraries. cDNA synthesis used the entire amount of extracted RNA, and PCR amplification then used the entire amount of cDNA produced. The libraries were made side by side, with each library going through the same number of PCR cycles. In the source study's methods: About 53,000 +/- 9,400 unique UMI-labeled TRB cDNA molecules per library were extracted with MIGEC and MiXCR, with at least two reads per UMI required. An average of about 40,000 +/- 10,000 functional in-frame TRB CDR3 nucleotide clonotypes without stop codons was found per library. After each sample was downsampled to 5000 UMI-labeled TRB molecules, VDJtools was used to calculate diversity metrics such as normalized Shannon-Wiener and Chao1. VDJtools computed clonotype-size-weighted physicochemical properties of the central five CDR3 residues: interaction energy, strength, volume and Kidera factor 4. TCRdb reprocessed the reads; each CDR3 protein sequence makes one entry, and DNA is unavailable. TCRdb's processing, not the authors' own work, is the source of the V and J calls. The table held for this sample gives around 45,000 distinct CDR3 sequences. In total, the top ten clones hold 1.6% of the sample.

Source material: naive CXCR3- CD8+ T cells from blood. The cell subset or site label of this sample denotes: CD45RO-CCR7+CD27+CD95- naive CD8+ T cells lacking CXCR3 (TNR3-). This receptor was identified in a human donor in good health. Some clones in this sample may be carry-over from other donors' samples. The chain is encoded by TRBV6-5 joined to TRBJ2-1. The CDR3 protein: CASSYRNEQFF.